The TCR beta chain described here comes from a study of post-analysis software for immune sequencing data. Study at large: There were relapsing-remitting, secondary progressive and progressive-relapsing multiple sclerosis among the disease courses included. Study-level findings and limits: F measure showed strong co-clustering of same-batch samples. There was significantly lower normalized Chao1 diversity in multiple sclerosis patients than in controls. In patients, TRBV5-6, TRBV5-1 and TRBV20-1 belonged to about five TRBV segments found more frequently than in controls.

Incorporated into the TCR beta cDNA libraries were unique molecular identifiers, which served to reduce PCR and sequencing biases. TCRdb recomputed calls from the PCR reads with MiXCR, one row per CDR3 protein. The sample lists about 260,000 distinct CDR3 sequences; about 40% were seen once. This clonotype was counted ten times or more. As yet, its antigen is unknown. The germline V and J ends were trimmed by 3 bases and 1 base, with 12 bases remaining between them. The CDR3 runs 15 residues. Source material: blood. V usage is TRBV12-3 or TRBV12-4 and J usage is TRBJ1-2; no firm D call. The clonotype originates from a girl aged 10 to 17 with multiple sclerosis. CDR3 amino acids: CASSFIGRSNYGYTF. As DNA, the CDR3 is TGTGCCAGCAGTTTCATAGGGAGGAGTAACTATGGCTACACCTTC.